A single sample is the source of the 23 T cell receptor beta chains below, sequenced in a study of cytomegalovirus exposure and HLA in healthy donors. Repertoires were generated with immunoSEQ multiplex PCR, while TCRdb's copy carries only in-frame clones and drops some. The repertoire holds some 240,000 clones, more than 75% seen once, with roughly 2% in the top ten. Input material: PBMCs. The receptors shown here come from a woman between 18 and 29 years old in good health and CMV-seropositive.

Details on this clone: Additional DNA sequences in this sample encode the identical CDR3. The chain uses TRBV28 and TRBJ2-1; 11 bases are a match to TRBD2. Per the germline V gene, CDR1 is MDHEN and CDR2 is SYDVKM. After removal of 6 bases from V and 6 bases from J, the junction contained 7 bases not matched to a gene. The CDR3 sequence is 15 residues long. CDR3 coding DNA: TGTGCCAGCAGAGAACTAGCGGGAGACCTCAATGAGCAGTTCTTC. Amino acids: CASRELAGDLNEQFF.

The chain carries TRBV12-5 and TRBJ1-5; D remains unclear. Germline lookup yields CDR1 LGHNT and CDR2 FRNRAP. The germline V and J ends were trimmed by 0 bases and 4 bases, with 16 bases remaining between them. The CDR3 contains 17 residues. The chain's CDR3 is CASGLVLGELGNQPQHF. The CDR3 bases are TGTGCTAGTGGTTTGGTACTAGGCGAACTGGGAAATCAGCCCCAGCATTTT.

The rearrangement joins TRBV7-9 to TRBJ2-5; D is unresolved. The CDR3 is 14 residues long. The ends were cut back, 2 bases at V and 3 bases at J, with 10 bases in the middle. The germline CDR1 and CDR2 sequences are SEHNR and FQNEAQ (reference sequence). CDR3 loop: CASSLLSGEETQYF. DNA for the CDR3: TGTGCCAGCAGCTTACTGTCAGGTGAAGAGACCCAGTACTTC.

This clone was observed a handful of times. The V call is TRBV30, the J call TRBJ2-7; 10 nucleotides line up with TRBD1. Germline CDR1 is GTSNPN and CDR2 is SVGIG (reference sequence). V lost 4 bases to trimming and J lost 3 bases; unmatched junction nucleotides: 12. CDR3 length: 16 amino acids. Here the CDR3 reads CAWTSWTGQGNYEQYF. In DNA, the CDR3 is TGTGCCTGGACCTCTTGGACGGGACAGGGGAACTACGAGCAGTACTTC. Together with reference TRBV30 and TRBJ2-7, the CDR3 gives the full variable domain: SQTIHQWPATLVQPVGSPLSLECTVEGTSNPNLYWYRQAAGRGLQLLFYSVGIGQISSEVPQNLSASRPQDRQFILSSKKLLLSDSGFYLCAWTSWTGQGNYEQYFGPGTRLTVT.

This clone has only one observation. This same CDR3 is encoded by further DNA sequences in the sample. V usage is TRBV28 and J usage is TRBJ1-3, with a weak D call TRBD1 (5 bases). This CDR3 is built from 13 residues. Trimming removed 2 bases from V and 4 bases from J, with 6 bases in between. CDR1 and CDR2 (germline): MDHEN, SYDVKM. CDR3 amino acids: CASSLGAGNTIYF. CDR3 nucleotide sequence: TGTGCCAGCAGTTTAGGGGCAGGAAACACCATATATTTT.

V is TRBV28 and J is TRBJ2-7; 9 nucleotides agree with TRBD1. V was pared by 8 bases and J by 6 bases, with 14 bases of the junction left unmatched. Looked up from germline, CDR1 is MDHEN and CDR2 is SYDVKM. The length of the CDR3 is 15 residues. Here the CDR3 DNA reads TGTGCCAGCGGGGGTGCCGGACAGGGGCAGGGCGAGCAGTACTTC. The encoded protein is CASGGAGQGQGEQYF.

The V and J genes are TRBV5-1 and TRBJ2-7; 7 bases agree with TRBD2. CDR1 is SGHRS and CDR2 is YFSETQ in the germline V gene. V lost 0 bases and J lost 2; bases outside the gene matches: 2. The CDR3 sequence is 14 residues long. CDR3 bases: TGCGCCAGCAGCTTGGTAGGGAGGGCCTACGAGCAGTACTTC. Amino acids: CASSLVGRAYEQYF.

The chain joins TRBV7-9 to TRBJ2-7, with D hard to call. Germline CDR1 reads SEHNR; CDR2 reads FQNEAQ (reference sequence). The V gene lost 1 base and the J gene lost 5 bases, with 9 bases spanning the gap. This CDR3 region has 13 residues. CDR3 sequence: CASSLGSGNEQYF. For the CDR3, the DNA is TGTGCCAGCAGCTTAGGTTCAGGAAACGAGCAGTACTTC.

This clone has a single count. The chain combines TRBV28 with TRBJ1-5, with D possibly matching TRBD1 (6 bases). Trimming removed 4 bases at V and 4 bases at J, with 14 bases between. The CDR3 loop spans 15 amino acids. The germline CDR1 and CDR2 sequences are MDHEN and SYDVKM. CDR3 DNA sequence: TGTGCCAGCAGTTCTCGACAGGTGCTAAATCAGCCCCAGCATTTT. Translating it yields CASSSRQVLNQPQHF.

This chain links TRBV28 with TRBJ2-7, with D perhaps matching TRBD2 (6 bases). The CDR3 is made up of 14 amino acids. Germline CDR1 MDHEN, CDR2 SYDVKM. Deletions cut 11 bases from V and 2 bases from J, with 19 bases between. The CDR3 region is CAGRGGTAPYEQYF. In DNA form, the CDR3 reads TGTGCCGGCCGTGGAGGGACTGCCCCCTACGAGCAGTACTTC. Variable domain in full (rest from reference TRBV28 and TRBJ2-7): DVKVTQSSRYLVKRTGEKVFLECVQDMDHENMFWYRQDPGLGLRLIYFSYDVKMKEKGDIPEGYSVSREKKERFSLILESASTNQTSMYLCAGRGGTAPYEQYFGPGTRLTVT.

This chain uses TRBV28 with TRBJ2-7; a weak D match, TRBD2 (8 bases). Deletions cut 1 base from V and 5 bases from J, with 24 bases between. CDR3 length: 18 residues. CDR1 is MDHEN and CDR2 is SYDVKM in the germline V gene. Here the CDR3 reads CASSLFGFWVAGQNEQYF. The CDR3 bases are TGTGCCAGCAGTTTATTCGGGTTTTGGGTAGCGGGACAGAACGAGCAGTACTTC.

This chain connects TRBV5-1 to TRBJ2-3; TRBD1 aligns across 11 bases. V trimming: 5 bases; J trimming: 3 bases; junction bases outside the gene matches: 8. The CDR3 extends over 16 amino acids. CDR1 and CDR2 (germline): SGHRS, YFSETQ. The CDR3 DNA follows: TGCGCCAGCAGTTCGGACAGGGGGCAGAATACAGATACGCAGTATTTT. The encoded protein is CASSSDRGQNTDTQYF.

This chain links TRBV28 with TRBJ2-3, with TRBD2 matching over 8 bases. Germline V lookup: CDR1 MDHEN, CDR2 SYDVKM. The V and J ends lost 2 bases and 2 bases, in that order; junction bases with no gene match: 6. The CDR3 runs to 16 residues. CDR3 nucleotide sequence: TGTGCCAGCAGTTTAGGGACTAGTGGCCCCACAGATACGCAGTATTTT. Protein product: CASSLGTSGPTDTQYF.

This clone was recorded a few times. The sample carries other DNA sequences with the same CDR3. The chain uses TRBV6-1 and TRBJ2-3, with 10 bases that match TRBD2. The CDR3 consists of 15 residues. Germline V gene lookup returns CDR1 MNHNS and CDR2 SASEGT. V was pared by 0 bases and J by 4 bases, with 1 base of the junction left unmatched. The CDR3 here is CASSEAAGGPDTQYF. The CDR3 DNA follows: TGTGCCAGCAGTGAAGCAGCGGGAGGGCCAGATACGCAGTATTTT.

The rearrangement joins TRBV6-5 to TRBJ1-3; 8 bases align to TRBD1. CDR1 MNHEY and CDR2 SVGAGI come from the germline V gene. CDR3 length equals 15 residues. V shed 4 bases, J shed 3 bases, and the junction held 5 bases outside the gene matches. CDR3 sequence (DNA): TGTGCCAGCAGTTCAACGACAGGGGTTGGAAACACCATATATTTT. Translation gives CASSSTTGVGNTIYF.

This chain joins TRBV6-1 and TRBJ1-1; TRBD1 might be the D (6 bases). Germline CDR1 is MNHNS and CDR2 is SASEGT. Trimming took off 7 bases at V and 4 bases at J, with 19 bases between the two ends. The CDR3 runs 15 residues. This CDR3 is CASIPPTGLGTEAFF. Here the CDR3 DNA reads TGTGCCAGCATCCCGCCAACAGGGTTGGGCACTGAAGCTTTCTTT.

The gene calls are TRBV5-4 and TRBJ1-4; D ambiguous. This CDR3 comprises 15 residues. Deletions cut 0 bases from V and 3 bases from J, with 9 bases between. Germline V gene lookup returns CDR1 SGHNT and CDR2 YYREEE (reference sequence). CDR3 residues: CASSLAGRANEKLFF. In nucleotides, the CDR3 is TGTGCCAGCAGCTTGGCCGGGCGGGCTAATGAAAAACTGTTTTTT.

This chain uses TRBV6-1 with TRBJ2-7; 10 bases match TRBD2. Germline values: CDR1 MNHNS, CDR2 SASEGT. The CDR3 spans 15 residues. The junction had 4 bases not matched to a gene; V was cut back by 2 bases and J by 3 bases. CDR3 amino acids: CASSERPSGSYEQYF. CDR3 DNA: TGTGCCAGCAGTGAAAGGCCTAGCGGGAGCTACGAGCAGTACTTC.

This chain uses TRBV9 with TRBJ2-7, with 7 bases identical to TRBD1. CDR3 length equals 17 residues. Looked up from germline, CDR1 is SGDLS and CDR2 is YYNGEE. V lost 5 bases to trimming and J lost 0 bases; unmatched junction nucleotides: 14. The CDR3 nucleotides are TGTGCCAGCAGTGACGGCTCGACAGGGATCCTCTCCTACGAGCAGTACTTC. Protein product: CASSDGSTGILSYEQYF.

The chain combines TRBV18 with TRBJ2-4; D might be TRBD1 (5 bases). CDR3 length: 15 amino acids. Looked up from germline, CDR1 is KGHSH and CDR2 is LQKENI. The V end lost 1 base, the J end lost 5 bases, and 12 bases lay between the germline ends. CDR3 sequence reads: CASSPRPGAENIQYF. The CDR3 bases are TGTGCCAGCTCACCACGGCCTGGGGCGGAAAACATTCAGTACTTC.

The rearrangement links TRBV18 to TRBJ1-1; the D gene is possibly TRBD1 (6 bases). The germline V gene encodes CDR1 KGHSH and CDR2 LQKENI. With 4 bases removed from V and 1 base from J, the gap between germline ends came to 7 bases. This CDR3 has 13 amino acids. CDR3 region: CASSQGQNTEAFF. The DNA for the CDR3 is TGTGCCAGCTCACAGGGACAGAACACTGAAGCTTTCTTT.

This chain's CDR3 is CASSETGEAFF. As DNA, the CDR3 is TGTGCCAGCAGTGAAACGGGGGAAGCTTTCTTT. The chain is built from TRBV6-1 and TRBJ1-1, with no clear D. CDR1 MNHNS and CDR2 SASEGT come from the germline V gene. V was trimmed by 2 bases and J by 8 bases, leaving 6 bases between them. This CDR3 comprises 11 residues.

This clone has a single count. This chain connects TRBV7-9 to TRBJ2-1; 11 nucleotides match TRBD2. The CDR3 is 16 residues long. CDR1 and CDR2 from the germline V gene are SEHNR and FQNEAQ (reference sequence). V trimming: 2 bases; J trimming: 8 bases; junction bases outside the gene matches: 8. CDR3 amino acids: CASSLTSGRGGHEQFF. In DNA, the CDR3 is TGTGCCAGCAGCTTAACTAGCGGGAGAGGAGGCCATGAGCAGTTCTTC.